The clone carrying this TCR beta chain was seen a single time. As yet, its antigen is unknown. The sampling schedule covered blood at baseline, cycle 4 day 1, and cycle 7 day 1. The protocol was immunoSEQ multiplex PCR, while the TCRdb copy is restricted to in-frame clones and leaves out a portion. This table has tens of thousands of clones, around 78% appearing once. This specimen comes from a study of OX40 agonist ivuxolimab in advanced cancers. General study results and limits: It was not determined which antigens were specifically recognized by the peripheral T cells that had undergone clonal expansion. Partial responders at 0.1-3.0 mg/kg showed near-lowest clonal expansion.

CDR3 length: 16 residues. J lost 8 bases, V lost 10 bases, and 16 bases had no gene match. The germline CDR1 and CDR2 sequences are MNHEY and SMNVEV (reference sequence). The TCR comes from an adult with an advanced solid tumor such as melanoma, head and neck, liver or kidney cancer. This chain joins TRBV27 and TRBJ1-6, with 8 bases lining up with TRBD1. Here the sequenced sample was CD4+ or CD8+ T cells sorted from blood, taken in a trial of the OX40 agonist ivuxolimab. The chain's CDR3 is CATKNTGTGGDSPLHF. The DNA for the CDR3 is TGTGCCACCAAAAATACCGGGACAGGTGGAGATTCACCCCTCCACTTT.